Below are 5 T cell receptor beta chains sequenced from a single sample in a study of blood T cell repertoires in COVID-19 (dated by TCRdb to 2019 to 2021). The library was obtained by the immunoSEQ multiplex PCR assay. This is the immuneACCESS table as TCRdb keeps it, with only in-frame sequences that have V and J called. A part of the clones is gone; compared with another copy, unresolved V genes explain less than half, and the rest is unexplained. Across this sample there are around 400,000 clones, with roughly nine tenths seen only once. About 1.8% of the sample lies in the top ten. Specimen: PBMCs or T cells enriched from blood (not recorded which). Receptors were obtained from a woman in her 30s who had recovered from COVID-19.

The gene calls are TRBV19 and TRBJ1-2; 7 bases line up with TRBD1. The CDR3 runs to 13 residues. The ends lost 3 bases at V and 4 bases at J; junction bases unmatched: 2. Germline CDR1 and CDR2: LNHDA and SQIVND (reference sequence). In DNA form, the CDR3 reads TGTGCCAGTAGTATGGACAGGTTCTATGGCTACACCTTC. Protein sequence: CASSMDRFYGYTF.

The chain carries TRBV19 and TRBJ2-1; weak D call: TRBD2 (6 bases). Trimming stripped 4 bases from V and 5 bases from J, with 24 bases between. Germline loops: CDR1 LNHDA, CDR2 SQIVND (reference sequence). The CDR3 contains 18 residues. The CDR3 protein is CASSRPRGVLAQHNEQFF. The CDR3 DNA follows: TGTGCCAGTAGTAGGCCCCGCGGGGTTTTGGCCCAACACAATGAGCAGTTCTTC.

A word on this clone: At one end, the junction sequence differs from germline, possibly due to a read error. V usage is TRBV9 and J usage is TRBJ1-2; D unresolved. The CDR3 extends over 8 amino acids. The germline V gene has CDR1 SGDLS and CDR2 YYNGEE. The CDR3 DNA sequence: TGTGCCAGCAGCGTAGGACACTTC. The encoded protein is CASSVGHF.

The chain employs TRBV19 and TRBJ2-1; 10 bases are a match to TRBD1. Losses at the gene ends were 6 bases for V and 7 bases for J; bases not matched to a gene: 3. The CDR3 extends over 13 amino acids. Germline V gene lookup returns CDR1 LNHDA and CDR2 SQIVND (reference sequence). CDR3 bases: TGTGCCAGTAGGAGGACAGGGGGTAATGAGCAGTTCTTC. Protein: CASRRTGGNEQFF. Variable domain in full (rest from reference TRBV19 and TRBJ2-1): DGGITQSPKYLFRKEGQNVTLSCEQNLNHDAMYWYRQDPGQGLRLIYYSQIVNDFQKGDIAEGYSVSREKKESFPLTVTSAQKNPTAFYLCASRRTGGNEQFFGPGTRLTVL.

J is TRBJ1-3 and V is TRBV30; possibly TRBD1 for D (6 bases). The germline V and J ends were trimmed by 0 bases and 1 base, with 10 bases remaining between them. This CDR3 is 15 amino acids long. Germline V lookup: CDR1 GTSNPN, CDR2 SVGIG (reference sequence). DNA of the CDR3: TGTGCCTGGAGTGTCACAGGGCTTTCTGGAAACACCATATATTTT. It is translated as CAWSVTGLSGNTIYF.